These 20 T cell receptor beta chains were all obtained from the same sample, sequenced in a study of T cell responses to AZD1222 COVID-19 vaccine. Only in-frame clones appear in the TCRdb table, and some are missing; sequencing was by immunoSEQ multiplex PCR. The sample holds over 85,000 clones, 88% seen once. This sample comprised peripheral blood, obtained 28 days after the second AZD1222 dose. The receptor source for this set is an adult who received the AZD1222 COVID-19 vaccine.

This rearrangement joins TRBV19 to TRBJ1-1, with D uncertain. Trimming left V 9 bases short and J 3 bases short, with 14 bases between. This CDR3 comprises 13 residues. In germline, CDR1 is LNHDA, CDR2 SQIVND (reference sequence). This CDR3 is CASQTKRDTEAFF. The CDR3 nucleotides read TGTGCCAGCCAGACCAAGAGAGACACTGAAGCTTTCTTT.

This rearrangement joins TRBV2 to TRBJ2-3, with 8 positions matching TRBD2. Germline loops: CDR1 SNHLY, CDR2 FYNNEI. The CDR3 has 16 amino acids. V was pared by 7 bases and J by 0 bases, with 9 bases of the junction left unmatched. In DNA, the CDR3 is TGTGCCAGCACCGACATAGCGGGAACTAGCACAGATACGCAGTATTTT. Translation gives CASTDIAGTSTDTQYF.

The V call is TRBV9, the J call TRBJ2-2; D unclear. The CDR3 contains 13 residues. Trimming removed 4 bases from V and 4 bases from J, with 8 bases in between. Germline CDR1 reads SGDLS; CDR2 reads YYNGEE. The CDR3: CASSPEITGELFF. CDR3 sequence (DNA): TGTGCCAGCAGCCCCGAGATCACCGGGGAGCTGTTTTTT.

This sequence joins TRBV2 and TRBJ2-1; the match to TRBD2 covers 11 bases. The CDR3 runs 14 residues. The ends lost 5 bases at V and 7 bases at J; junction bases unmatched: 4. CDR1 is SNHLY and CDR2 is FYNNEI in the germline V gene. CDR3 sequence (DNA): TGTGCCAGCAGTAAACTAGCGGGGGAGAATGAGCAGTTCTTC. It codes for CASSKLAGENEQFF.

This clone was seen once. This sequence joins TRBV19 and TRBJ1-5; 12 bases line up with TRBD1. CDR1 and CDR2 (germline): LNHDA, SQIVND (reference sequence). V trimming: 0 bases; J trimming: 10 bases; junction bases outside the gene matches: 4. This CDR3 comprises 15 residues. The CDR3 is CASSIEGTGGRPQHF. The CDR3 coding sequence is TGTGCCAGTAGTATAGAAGGGACAGGGGGCAGACCCCAGCATTTT.

The chain has TRBV10-3 and TRBJ2-3; 13 bases are shared with TRBD2. Germline CDR1 reads ENHRY; CDR2 reads SYGVKD. The CDR3 spans 16 residues. With 4 bases clipped from V and 5 bases from J, the junction kept 6 bases outside the gene matches. The DNA for the CDR3 is TGTGCCATCAGTGCGGGGGGACTAGCGGGGAGAGATACGCAGTATTTT. This translates into CAISAGGLAGRDTQYF.

This clone was recorded only once. This chain links TRBV30 with TRBJ1-5; D perhaps matches TRBD1 (6 bases). CDR3 length equals 14 residues. Trimming removed 1 base from V and 10 bases from J, with 17 bases in between. Germline lookup yields CDR1 GTSNPN and CDR2 SVGIG (reference sequence). CDR3 in DNA: TGTGCCTGGAGTGGTAACGGGGGCCAGGGACCCCAGCATTTT. This gives the protein CAWSGNGGQGPQHF.

This chain links TRBV28 with TRBJ2-7; either TRBD1 or TRBD2 may fit D (5 bases each). Trimming left V 5 bases short and J 4 bases short, with 18 bases between. This CDR3 is 15 amino acids long. The germline CDR1 and CDR2 sequences are MDHEN and SYDVKM. CDR3 in amino acids: CASSPPGAGEYEQYF. CDR3 sequence (DNA): TGTGCCAGCAGTCCCCCCGGGGCAGGAGAATACGAGCAGTACTTC.

This clone has a handful of counts. The V call is TRBV5-5, the J call TRBJ1-5, with D possibly matching TRBD1 (5 bases). Germline V lookup: CDR1 SGHKS, CDR2 YYEKEE (reference sequence). This CDR3 spans 15 amino acids. The V end lost 4 bases, the J end lost 2 bases, and 13 bases lay between the germline ends. This chain's CDR3 is CASSPGQGGNQPQHF. The CDR3 DNA is TGTGCCAGCAGCCCGGGCCAAGGGGGCAATCAGCCCCAGCATTTT.

The rearrangement uses TRBV5-4 and TRBJ2-6; D might be TRBD2 (7 bases). Germline V CDR1 and CDR2: SGHNT, YYREEE (reference sequence). The CDR3 is 15 amino acids. V gave up 6 bases and J gave up 4 bases, with 14 bases separating them. This chain's CDR3 is CASTLGGAGANVLTF. The CDR3 DNA reads TGTGCCAGCACCCTGGGGGGGGCCGGGGCCAACGTCCTGACTTTC.

J is TRBJ2-5 and V is TRBV30; possible D gene TRBD1, 6 bases. The CDR3 has 14 residues. CDR1 and CDR2 from the germline V gene are GTSNPN and SVGIG (reference sequence). CDR3 sequence (DNA): TGTGCGTCCGTCCCCGGGACAAGGCAAGAGACCCAGTACTTC. Translating gives CASVPGTRQETQYF.

About this clone: At one boundary the junction diverges from the germline segment, which might be a read error. The CDR3 nucleotides are TGTGCCAGCAGTCACTCAGGGCGGACCGGGGAGCTGTTTTTT. Encoded protein: CASSHSGRTGELFF. This chain connects TRBV6-5 to TRBJ2-2, with D possibly being TRBD1 (5 bases). This CDR3 is 14 amino acids long. Germline lookup yields CDR1 MNHEY and CDR2 SVGAGI.

This CDR3 reads CASVHRATDTQYF. CDR3 nucleotides: TGTGCCAGCGTGCACAGGGCCACAGATACGCAGTATTTT. The rearrangement uses TRBV28 and TRBJ2-3; D may be TRBD1 (6 bases). This CDR3 is built from 13 residues. In germline, CDR1 is MDHEN, CDR2 SYDVKM. V lost 8 bases to trimming and J lost 2 bases, with 11 bases between them. Looking up the rest from reference TRBV28 and TRBJ2-3 gives the full variable domain: DVKVTQSSRYLVKRTGEKVFLECVQDMDHENMFWYRQDPGLGLRLIYFSYDVKMKEKGDIPEGYSVSREKKERFSLILESASTNQTSMYLCASVHRATDTQYFGPGTRLTVL.

The rearrangement links TRBV7-9 to TRBJ1-2, with TRBD1 identical over 7 bases. This CDR3 has 15 amino acids. The germline gives CDR1 SEHNR, CDR2 FQNEAQ (reference sequence). V trimming: 1 base; J trimming: 4 bases; junction bases outside the gene matches: 6. CDR3 region: CASSLDLGGGYGYTF. DNA of the CDR3: TGTGCCAGCAGCTTAGACCTAGGGGGCGGCTATGGCTACACCTTC.

The chain employs TRBV5-1 and TRBJ2-3; unclear D gene. This CDR3 spans 13 amino acids. V lost 1 base and J lost 4, with 7 bases in between. Germline CDR1 SGHRS, CDR2 YFSETQ. CDR3 protein: CASSLSKADTQYF. CDR3 in DNA: TGCGCCAGCAGCTTGTCGAAGGCAGATACGCAGTATTTT.

CDR3 nucleotides: TGTGCCAGCAGCCACCGGGACAGGGGGTTTCCCGGGGAGCTGTTTTTT. It translates to CASSHRDRGFPGELFF. V gene TRBV3-1 (or the pseudogene TRBV3-2) combines with J gene TRBJ2-2; 11 nucleotides agree with TRBD1. This CDR3 contains 16 residues. After removal of 3 bases from V and 6 bases from J, the junction contained 6 bases not matched to a gene. The germline CDR1 and CDR2 sequences are LGHDT and YNNKEL (reference sequence).

The CDR3 sequence is CASSGGGLAGQETQYF. The CDR3 DNA sequence: TGTGCCAGCAGCGGGGGCGGACTAGCGGGTCAAGAGACCCAGTACTTC. The rearrangement joins TRBV5-4 to TRBJ2-5; 11 bases align to TRBD2. After removal of 4 bases from V and 2 bases from J, the junction contained 7 bases not matched to a gene. Germline lookup yields CDR1 SGHNT and CDR2 YYREEE (reference sequence). CDR3 length: 16 amino acids.

Here the CDR3 DNA reads TGTGCCAGCACCCTTTCGGATACGCAGTATTTT. As protein: CASTLSDTQYF. This chain joins TRBV6-5 and TRBJ2-3; D remains ambiguous. The CDR3 contains 11 residues. Trimming removed 7 bases from V and 6 bases from J, with 8 bases in between. Per germline, CDR1 MNHEY and CDR2 SVGAGI.

This rearrangement joins TRBV5-5 to TRBJ1-3, with D tentatively TRBD1 (5 bases). Germline V gene sequence: CDR1 SGHKS, CDR2 YYEKEE (reference sequence). This CDR3 comprises 17 residues. Deletions cut 3 bases from V and 2 bases from J, with 18 bases between. DNA of the CDR3: TGTGCCAGCAGCTCTCTCCCGTCACAGGACCCTGGAAACACCATATATTTT. Translation gives CASSSLPSQDPGNTIYF.

The CDR3 DNA sequence: TGTGCCAGCATTGAATCAGGGGGGGACTCCTACGAGCAGTACTTC. Residues: CASIESGGDSYEQYF. The chain carries TRBV28 and TRBJ2-7, with D perhaps matching TRBD1 or TRBD2 (7 bases each). The length of the CDR3 is 15 residues. The germline CDR1 and CDR2 sequences are MDHEN and SYDVKM. Trimming pared 7 bases from V and 0 bases from J, leaving 16 bases between.